This TCR beta chain was observed in a study of cytomegalovirus exposure and HLA in healthy donors (dated by TCRdb to the late 2010s). Context from the whole study: According to an earlier analysis of 587 of the donors, about 179 million T cells yielded 90 million to 140 million unique TCR beta sequences and about 300 Gb of sequence data. Along with the roughly 670-subject first cohort, a separate validation cohort of about 110 different subjects was used. Of the roughly 410 genotyped donors, more than 75% were placed in the genetic ancestry cluster associated with self-reported Caucasian donors. An earlier analysis of several hundred of the donors applied high-throughput TCR beta sequencing to assess whether each TCR beta V gene segment acted as functional or pseudogenic. The study used immunosequencing to profile the T cell repertoires of 666 subjects and linked those repertoires to cytomegalovirus serostatus. On average, 235,054 unique TCR beta nucleotide sequences were sequenced per donor among about 400 genotyped donors of the cohort, with about 19% of those sequences being non-productive. An early release that covered around 590 HLA-typed donors contained around 330 gigabases of sequencing data and some 87 million unique TCR sequences. The aim of the study was to test whether cataloging public T cell receptors could identify signatures of past pathogen exposure. In a later analysis, previously published TCR beta repertoires from several hundred donors were re-analyzed and high-resolution HLA genotyping was added so that TCR occurrence patterns could be studied. Typing coverage differed by locus: A, B, C, DRB1 and DQB1 were typed in about 629-640 donors, DQA1 in 522, DPA1 in 600 to 610, and DPB1 in 450 to 480. To predict cytomegalovirus infection status, the study brought together high-throughput TCR immunosequencing, statistical association of individual TCRs with disease status, and machine learning. Alongside the repertoire data, information on donor age, sex, ethnicity and CMV serostatus was compiled. A later genetic analysis took genome-wide SNP genotypes for about three fifths of the roughly 700 donors and used that subset as a discovery cohort. About five DR-DQ haplotypes were handled as single units for association and clustering because linkage in the cohort was strong. HLA typing covered class I and class II loci at four-digit resolution. In the later analysis, no new phenotypic data were used to find candidate immune exposures; instead, reliance was placed on TCR beta sequences and their occurrence across donors. All discovery cohort repertoires had been generated on a single sequencing platform. On the study overall, not on this receptor specifically: A further reported finding was that TCR beta sequences accurately predicted the HLA-A and HLA-B alleles for most subjects in the first cohort. A later genetic analysis associated a missense DCLRE1C variant with V-gene and J-gene trimming of TCR beta chains, and an independent cohort replicated the association. Linkage disequilibrium might explain the correlated functional status among segregating V segments, but an unknown experimental factor could not be excluded. In vitro tests confirmed that three of the cytomegalovirus-associated TCR beta chains recognize cytomegalovirus antigens. A cluster of highly shared sequence variants was judged likely to be a technical artifact of the sequencing pipeline. According to a later analysis, parvovirus B19, influenza, CMV and Epstein-Barr virus appeared linked to several top co-occurrence clusters. In a later analysis, 15,000 to 20,000 TCR beta sequences were associated with specific HLA alleles at a false discovery rate of 0.05. Because the 87-base-pair reads could not distinguish some IMGT-functional V segments, including TRBV6-2 and TRBV6-3, those segments were excluded. HLA typing was unavailable for some donors at each locus, so association tests used only the typed subset. Because counts were too low, some 17 rarely observed V segments, including chromosome 9 orphons, were excluded from the earlier analysis of about 500 of the donors. In a later analysis, most CMV-associated TCR beta chains were found to appear HLA-restricted, with HLA associations seemingly driven largely by CMV exposure. According to a later genetic analysis, donors in an Asian-associated ancestry cluster had fewer N-insertions in productive TCRs than the roughly 700-donor mean. In an earlier analysis of 587 of the donors, most TCR beta V segments appeared in productive rearrangements about 87% or about 30% of the time, broadly matching IMGT annotations. Roughly uniform sequencing depth across donors was assumed in presence/absence analyses, although this assumption may not hold. Immune exposure information for the cohort was limited to CMV serostatus. In a later analysis, HLA-associated TCR beta chains were found to be more clonally expanded and to have lower generation probabilities than equally common non-associated chains. In a later analysis, the rate of TCR association differed among HLA loci, with DRB1 alleles having the most associated TCRs and HLA-C alleles having the fewest. The study listed 164 TCR beta chains as associated with cytomegalovirus. In both the original and validation cohorts, the classifier was reported to diagnose cytomegalovirus status with high specificity and sensitivity. Only TCR beta chains were sequenced in this cohort, and the absence of alpha or paired-chain data limited detectable features. The authors suggested that the approach could potentially be extended to other disease states and immunological phenotypes. Assigning TCR associations to individual alleles was difficult when HLA alleles, especially DR and DQ, strongly co-occurred. Most TCR sequences were observed very rarely across donors, whereas some public TCRs were present in many individuals.

A word on this clone: Its antigen remains undetermined. Base-call qualities are not available, and no considerably larger clone is one nucleotide away.

Library prep was done by the immunoSEQ multiplex PCR assay. The multiplex PCR relied on a mix of 60 forward primers for TCR Vbeta segments and 13 reverse primers for TCR Jbeta segments. Amplification of the CDR3 region of rearranged TCR beta genes was performed with a multiplex PCR assay on genomic DNA. On the Illumina HiSeq System, the amplified TCR beta libraries were sequenced as 87-base-pair reads. The paper's data handling went like this. A later analysis tallied approximately 87 million unique TCR beta chains across the 666 repertoires, and about 10 million of those chains were shared by two or more donors. Raw reads were error-corrected and collapsed into unique sequences with a nearest-neighbor algorithm that merged closely related sequences to remove PCR and sequencing errors. To assign V, D and J gene segments, CDR3 sequences were aligned to IMGT reference sequences. Each retained sequence needed at least a six-nucleotide match to both a V gene segment and a J gene segment. Rearrangements were classified as productive when the CDR3 lacked stop codons and remained in frame with V and J, and all other rearrangements were classified as non-productive. CDR3 was defined according to IMGT convention as the region running from the second conserved V-encoded cysteine to the conserved J-encoded phenylalanine. The earlier analysis of 587 of the donors excluded sequences that lacked an unambiguous match to a single V gene segment. In an earlier analysis of some 590 of the donors, a V segment was called functional when productive rearrangements were above 56.7%, and segregating when the standard deviation between donors exceeded 5%. To diagnose cytomegalovirus status from the catalog of TCR beta chain sequences, a statistical classification framework was built. A later analysis assigned V and J genes by comparing TCR nucleotide sequences with IMGT/GENE-DB human TR gene sequences. In a later analysis, CDR3 sequences and most-parsimonious VDJ recombination scenarios were assigned using the TCRdist pipeline. In a later analysis, each TCR beta chain was defined by its CDR3 amino acid sequence together with its V-gene family, and reads lacking a unique V-gene family were excluded. To address suspected cross-contamination and a sequencing artifact, a later analysis removed around 600 highly shared, low-generation-probability nucleotide sequences. In a later analysis, a clonal expansion index for each public chain was calculated from normalized within-repertoire ranks of inferred template counts. Generation probabilities in a later analysis came from a VDJ recombination model fitted to out-of-frame rearrangements, and those results were checked against IGoR. In a later analysis, TCR-TCR, TCR-HLA and TCR-CMV co-occurrence was scored with hypergeometric tests, and a repertoire-size bias correction was applied to TCR pairs. In a later analysis, false discovery rates were estimated by permuting HLA or CMV assignments 20 times. In a later analysis, co-occurring TCRs were grouped using DBSCAN, with TCRdist sequence similarity added in when clustering inside HLA-allele-positive subsets. Repertoires with fewer than 30,000 or more than 120,000 public chains were left out of co-occurrence clustering, as were about five repertoires with anomalous nucleotide sharing. The immuneACCESS repertoire file appears here via TCRdb, limited to in-frame rearrangements. These files lack a portion of the clones; in checked studies, under half of the deficit traces to unresolved V genes, and the cause of the others is not known. D and trimming come from the DNA, and the V and J calls and clone size come from that table. This sample is represented by roughly 160,000 clones; over 70% of them were singletons. The ten largest clones add up to over 2.5% of the sample.

The CDR3 starts with the cysteine, ends with the phenylalanine, and has 14 residues. Here the CDR3 DNA is all that survives: 42 bases in frame from base 1. According to the germline V gene, CDR1 reads MGHRA and CDR2 reads YSYEKL. The cohort comprised approximately 700 healthy bone marrow donors. Cohort members were all nominally healthy when sampled, although unrecorded immune exposures were likely present. The donor was CMV seropositive and belonged to the group of 250 to 350 seropositive cohort members. A peripheral blood sample was collected from each donor, and TCR beta sequencing was performed on peripheral blood mononuclear cells. The Qiagen DNeasy Blood Extraction Kit was used to extract genomic DNA from the blood cell samples.

The rearranged chain carries TRBV4-1 and TRBJ2-5, with the D gene uncertain. TRBJ2-7 matches the DNA end more closely, so the J call is doubtful. This receptor was identified in a woman aged 50 to 65 in good health and CMV-seropositive. The sample comprised PBMCs. The DNA sequence is given as TGCGCCAGCAGCCAAGATCTGAGTGCATACGAGCAGTACTTC. It codes for CASSQDLSAYEQYF.